These T cell receptor beta chains were read from a single sample in a study of T-cell memory formation after mild COVID-19. From the 5' RACE reads, TCRdb called clonotypes with MiXCR, one entry per CDR3 protein. Of under 650,000 distinct CDR3 sequences listed, roughly 17% were seen once; the top ten hold more than 10%. Input material: PBMCs or a T cell subset sorted from them (not recorded which). These TCRs come from an adult woman who had mild COVID-19 (a few samples of this study predate the infection). Cell type and time point are not known. The CDR3 runs from the conserved cysteine through the conserved F or W. The order of the fields is D gene, clone size, J gene, V gene, CDR3 DNA, CDR3 protein. D genes are given only for firm matches. Clone size is stated in some rows and not others, as once, few, many or a class when expanded.

.,.,TRBJ2-3,TRBV19,TGTGCCAGTGACAAGCGTCGGGGCGCAGATACGCAGTATTTT,CASDKRRGADTQYF
TRBD1,few,TRBJ2-2,TRBV5-1,TGCGCCAGCAGCTTGGATGGACAGGAGGCATACACCGGGGAGCTGTTTTTT,CASSLDGQEAYTGELFF
.,few,TRBJ2-3,TRBV12-3/TRBV12-4,TGTGCCAGCAGTTTAACACAGGGGGGGTCAGGTACGCAGTATTTT,CASSLTQGGSGTQYF
.,.,TRBJ2-7,TRBV3-1,TGTGCCAGCAGCCAACATCTCTACGAGCAGTACTTC,CASSQHLYEQYF
TRBD2,few,TRBJ2-1,TRBV4-2,TGTGCCAGCAGCCCTAGCGGGAGGGCCTGGGAGCAGTTCTTC,CASSPSGRAWEQFF
.,few,TRBJ1-2,TRBV7-9,TGTGCCAGCAGCTTGCCATGGACAAGGACTAACACCTTC,CASSLPWTRTNTF
.,few,TRBJ2-3,TRBV6-5,TGTGCCAGCAGTTACCTAGGCCCCACAGATACGCAGTATTTT,CASSYLGPTDTQYF
.,many,TRBJ2-1,TRBV7-2,TGTGCCAGCAGCTCCGCCCTATTAGCGGCTAGGCGAGGGGAGCAGTTCTTC,CASSSALLAARRGEQFF
.,few,TRBJ2-1,TRBV15,TGTGCCACCAGCAGGCCGGGCCTTTCATCATCGGAGTTCTTC,CATSRPGLSSSEFF
.,once,TRBJ2-7,TRBV18,TGTGCCAGCTCATCCACCCTAGCTTCCCACGAGCAGTACTTC,CASSSTLASHEQYF
TRBD1,.,TRBJ2-2,TRBV7-3,TGTGCCAGCAGCCAGAACAGGGGGCGTTCAGGCGGGGAGCTGTTTTTT,CASSQNRGRSGGELFF
.,.,TRBJ1-2,TRBV5-1,TGCGCCAGCAGCTTGGAGGCGGGGGGAGGTGGCTACACCTTC,CASSLEAGGGGYTF
TRBD2,few,TRBJ2-7,TRBV5-1,TGCGCCAGCAGCTTGGTGACTAGCGGAACCTACGAGCAGTACTTC,CASSLVTSGTYEQYF
.,.,TRBJ2-5,TRBV20-1,TGCAGTGCTAGATCCCGGGACTCCCCTCAGGAGACCCAGTACTTC,CSARSRDSPQETQYF
TRBD2,.,TRBJ2-1,TRBV4-1,TGCGCCAGCAGCCAACGGACTAGCGGGGGAAAGGATGAGCAGTTCTTC,CASSQRTSGGKDEQFF
.,few,TRBJ2-2,TRBV18,TGTGCCAGCTCACCTTCTTCGGGACCCGGGGAGCTGTTTTTT,CASSPSSGPGELFF
TRBD1,few,TRBJ1-1,TRBV7-6,TGTGCCAGCAGCACCCAGGGGGGACTGAACACTGAAGCTTTCTTT,CASSTQGGLNTEAFF
.,few,TRBJ2-1,TRBV24-1,TGTGCCACCAGTGATTTGTCGGTTGGCGGTGAGCAGTTCTTC,CATSDLSVGGEQFF
.,.,TRBJ2-7,TRBV27,TGTGCCAGCAGGAGGAGCGTCTACGAGCAGTACTTC,CASRRSVYEQYF
TRBD2,.,TRBJ2-1,TRBV11-2,TGTGCCAGCAGCAAGGGACTAGCGGGAGGGGGTGAGCAGTTCTTC,CASSKGLAGGGEQFF
.,.,TRBJ2-2,TRBV12-3/TRBV12-4,TGTGCCAGCAGTTTGGAGATTGCGAACACCGGGGAGCTGTTTTTT,CASSLEIANTGELFF
TRBD1,.,TRBJ2-7,TRBV20-1,TGCAGCGCGTGGATTTGGGACAGGGCGGAGGGCGAGCAGTACTTC,CSAWIWDRAEGEQYF
.,.,TRBJ2-7,TRBV4-1,TGCGCCAGCAGCCAACCGGGTACTAGCTACGAGCAGTACTTC,CASSQPGTSYEQYF
.,.,TRBJ2-3,TRBV24-1,TGTGCCACCAGTGATTTGCAAACGGCAGGGAGTACAGATACGCAGTATTTT,CATSDLQTAGSTDTQYF
.,few,TRBJ1-1,TRBV7-9,TGTGCCAGCAGCTTAGTCGGGCGGGGTACGACTGAAGCTTTCTTT,CASSLVGRGTTEAFF
.,few,TRBJ1-2,TRBV9,TGTGCCAGCAGCGTAGACGGGGGGAGCGGCTACACCTTC,CASSVDGGSGYTF
.,few,TRBJ2-1,TRBV4-3,TGCGCCAGCAGCCCCGGGTACGGTCCTAATGAGCAGTTCTTC,CASSPGYGPNEQFF
TRBD2,many,TRBJ2-3,TRBV7-9,TGTGCCAGCAGTCCTAGACTAGCGGGTAGCACAGATACGCAGTATTTT,CASSPRLAGSTDTQYF
.,few,TRBJ1-1,TRBV7-2,TGTGCCAGCAGCTTAATGTCCAGGGGAACTGAAGCTTTCTTT,CASSLMSRGTEAFF
.,.,TRBJ2-2,TRBV6-2/TRBV6-3,TGTGCCAGCAGCCACGGGATGACCGGGGAGCTGTTTTTT,CASSHGMTGELFF
.,few,TRBJ2-1,TRBV12-3/TRBV12-4,TGTGCCAGCAGTTTACAGGCGGGAAAGACACTGTGGGAGCAGTTCTTC,CASSLQAGKTLWEQFF
TRBD1,.,TRBJ1-1,TRBV4-1,TGCGCCAGCGCCGGGACAGGGCAGGGCACTGAAGCTTTCTTT,CASAGTGQGTEAFF
.,.,TRBJ1-1,TRBV19,TGTGCCAGTAAACAGATGAACACTGAAGCTTTCTTT,CASKQMNTEAFF
.,few,TRBJ1-4,TRBV29-1,TGCAGCGTTGACTCCAATCCTCCAGGGGAAAAACTGTTTTTT,CSVDSNPPGEKLFF
TRBD1,.,TRBJ2-6,TRBV12-3/TRBV12-4,TGTGCCAGCAACGATTTCAGGGGGCCTGGGGCCAACGTCCTGACTTTC,CASNDFRGPGANVLTF
.,.,TRBJ2-1,TRBV5-1,TGCGCCAGCAGCTTGTCGACAGCGAAACCCTACAATGAGCAGTTCTTC,CASSLSTAKPYNEQFF
.,few,TRBJ2-4,TRBV18,TGTGCCAGCTCACCCGGGATAGCCAAAAACATTCAGTACTTC,CASSPGIAKNIQYF
.,few,TRBJ2-1,TRBV4-2,TGTGCCAGCCGCGCGGACGGTAGCTCCTACAATGAGCAGTTCTTC,CASRADGSSYNEQFF
TRBD1,few,TRBJ2-6,TRBV12-3/TRBV12-4,TGTGCCAGCAGTAAAAATCAGGGGGCCGCTGGGGCCAACGTCCTGACTTTC,CASSKNQGAAGANVLTF
.,many,TRBJ1-1,TRBV20-1,TGCAGTGCTAGAGATCACCTTATGGGGATGGACACTGAAGCTTTCTTT,CSARDHLMGMDTEAFF
.,few,TRBJ2-1,TRBV5-1,TGCGCCAGCAGCAGGGATGGGAGCTCCTACAATGAGCAGTTCTTC,CASSRDGSSYNEQFF
.,many,TRBJ2-7,TRBV12-3/TRBV12-4,TGTGCCAGCAGTTTCGATCGCTACGAGCAGTACTTC,CASSFDRYEQYF
.,few,TRBJ2-5,TRBV5-1,TGCGCCAGCAGTGGGCAGGGAACGTACCAAGAGACCCAGTACTTC,CASSGQGTYQETQYF
.,.,TRBJ2-7,TRBV20-1,TGCAGTGCTAGAGAGGGGACGGGAACCTACGAGCAGTACTTC,CSAREGTGTYEQYF
.,.,TRBJ1-1,TRBV12-3/TRBV12-4,TGTGCCAGCAGTTTAGGAAGGGGGTTCGGGAACACTGAAGCTTTCTTT,CASSLGRGFGNTEAFF
.,few,TRBJ2-5,TRBV5-1,TGCGCCAGCAGCGGCCCAAAAAATCAAGAGACCCAGTACTTC,CASSGPKNQETQYF
TRBD1,.,TRBJ1-1,TRBV19,TGTGCCAGTAGAACTACAGGGGCCAATGAAGCTTTCTTT,CASRTTGANEAFF
TRBD1,few,TRBJ2-7,TRBV7-9,TGTGCCAGCAGCTTAGGGGACCAGGGGGATTACGAGCAGTACTTC,CASSLGDQGDYEQYF
TRBD1,.,TRBJ2-5,TRBV18,TGTGCCAGCTCACTGGACAGGGGTAACCAAGAGACCCAGTACTTC,CASSLDRGNQETQYF
TRBD1,few,TRBJ2-7,TRBV15,TGTGCCACCAGCAGAGAACAGGGGGCTGTGGACGAGCAGTACTTC,CATSREQGAVDEQYF
.,.,TRBJ1-6,TRBV4-1,TGCGCCAGCAGCCAAGTGGGCAGAGGGCTGTCACCCCTCCACTTT,CASSQVGRGLSPLHF
.,.,TRBJ1-4,TRBV6-5,TGTGCCAGCAGTTACTCATCAGGGTTCCAAAATCTGTTTTTT,CASSYSSGFQNLFF
.,few,TRBJ2-3,TRBV20-1,TGCAGTGCTAGAAAGAACAGGGCCTACACAGATACGCAGTATTTT,CSARKNRAYTDTQYF
.,few,TRBJ1-6,TRBV9,TGTGCCAGCAGCCCCAACCAGGGGTTTGGTTCACCCCTCCACTTT,CASSPNQGFGSPLHF